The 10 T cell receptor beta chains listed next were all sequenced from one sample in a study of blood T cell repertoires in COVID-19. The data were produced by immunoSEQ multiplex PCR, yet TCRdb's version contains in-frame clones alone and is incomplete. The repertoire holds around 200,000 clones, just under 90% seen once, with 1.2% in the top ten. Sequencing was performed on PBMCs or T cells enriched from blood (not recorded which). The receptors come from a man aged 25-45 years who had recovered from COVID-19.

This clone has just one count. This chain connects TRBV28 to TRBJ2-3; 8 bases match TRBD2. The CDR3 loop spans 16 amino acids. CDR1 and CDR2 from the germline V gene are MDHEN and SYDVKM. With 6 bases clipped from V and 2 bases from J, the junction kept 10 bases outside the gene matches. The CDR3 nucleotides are TGTGCCAGCAGCCCCCAGGTAGCGGGGTACACAGATACGCAGTATTTT. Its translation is CASSPQVAGYTDTQYF.

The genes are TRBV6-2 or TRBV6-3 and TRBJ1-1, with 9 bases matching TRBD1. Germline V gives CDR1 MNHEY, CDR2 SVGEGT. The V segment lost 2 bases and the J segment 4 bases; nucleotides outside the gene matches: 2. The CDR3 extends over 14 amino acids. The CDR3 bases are TGTGCCAGCAGTTACGACAGGGGGAGCACTGAAGCTTTCTTT. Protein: CASSYDRGSTEAFF.

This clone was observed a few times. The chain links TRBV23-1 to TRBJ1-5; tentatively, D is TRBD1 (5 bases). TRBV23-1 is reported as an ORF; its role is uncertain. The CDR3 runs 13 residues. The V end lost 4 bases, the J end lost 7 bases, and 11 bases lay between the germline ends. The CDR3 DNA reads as TGCGCCAGCAGTCGATTGGCAGGGCAGCCCCAGCATTTT. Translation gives CASSRLAGQPQHF.

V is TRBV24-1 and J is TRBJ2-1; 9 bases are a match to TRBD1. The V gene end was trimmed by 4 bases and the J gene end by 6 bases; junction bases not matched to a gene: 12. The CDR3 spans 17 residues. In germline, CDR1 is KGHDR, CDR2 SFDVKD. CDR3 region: CATSEPTGTGYGNEQFF. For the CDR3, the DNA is TGTGCCACCAGTGAGCCCACCGGGACAGGGTATGGCAATGAGCAGTTCTTC.

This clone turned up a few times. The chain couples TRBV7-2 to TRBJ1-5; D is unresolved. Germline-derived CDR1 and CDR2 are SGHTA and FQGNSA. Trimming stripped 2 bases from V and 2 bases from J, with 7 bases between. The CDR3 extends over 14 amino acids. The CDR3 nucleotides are TGTGCCAGCAGCTTAAACGGTGGCAATCAGCCCCAGCATTTT. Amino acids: CASSLNGGNQPQHF.

In DNA form, the CDR3 reads TGTGCCACCGGGGACAGGGGCTCCTACGAGCAGTACTTC. It yields the protein CATGDRGSYEQYF. This chain uses TRBV10-3 with TRBJ2-7; 10 bases are shared with TRBD1. After removal of 10 bases from V and 0 bases from J, the junction contained 3 bases not matched to a gene. CDR3 length: 13 amino acids. Per germline, CDR1 ENHRY and CDR2 SYGVKD.

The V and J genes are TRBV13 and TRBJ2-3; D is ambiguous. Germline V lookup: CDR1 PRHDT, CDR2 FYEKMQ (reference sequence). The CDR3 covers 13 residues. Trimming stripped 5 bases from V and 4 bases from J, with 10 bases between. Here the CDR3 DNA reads TGTGCCAGCAGCCCCCGTGGAGCAGATACGCAGTATTTT. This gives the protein CASSPRGADTQYF.

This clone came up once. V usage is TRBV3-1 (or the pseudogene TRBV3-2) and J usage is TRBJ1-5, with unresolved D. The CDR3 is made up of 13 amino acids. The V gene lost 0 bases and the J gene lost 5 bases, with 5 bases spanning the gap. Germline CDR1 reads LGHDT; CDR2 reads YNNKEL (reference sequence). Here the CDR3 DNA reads TGTGCCAGCAGCCAAGATGCGGATCAGCCCCAGCATTTT. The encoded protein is CASSQDADQPQHF.

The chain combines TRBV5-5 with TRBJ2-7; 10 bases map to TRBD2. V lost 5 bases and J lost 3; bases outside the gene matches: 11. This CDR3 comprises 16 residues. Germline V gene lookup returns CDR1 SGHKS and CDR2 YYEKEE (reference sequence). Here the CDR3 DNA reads TGTGCCAGCAGACCTTACTTAGCGGGAGGTTTCTACGAGCAGTACTTC. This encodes CASRPYLAGGFYEQYF.

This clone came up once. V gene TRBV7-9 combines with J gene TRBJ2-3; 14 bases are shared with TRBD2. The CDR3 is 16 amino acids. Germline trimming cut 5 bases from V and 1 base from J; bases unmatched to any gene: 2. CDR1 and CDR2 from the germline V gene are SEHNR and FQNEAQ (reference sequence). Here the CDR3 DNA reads TGTGCCAGCAGCGCGGGACTAGCGGGGGGCACAGATACGCAGTATTTT. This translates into CASSAGLAGGTDTQYF.